The source of this TCR beta chain is a study of blood T cells in healthy people across ages (dated by TCRdb to about 2015). For the study in its entirety: Template switching captured roughly one uniquely barcoded TCR beta cDNA molecule per two T cells in model experiments. The study measured age-related changes in TCR beta repertoire diversity using deep sequencing normalized with unique cDNA molecular identifiers. The donors were divided into four age groups: young (average around 16 years), middle-aged (about 40), aged (approximately 59) and long-lived (about 79). To avoid experimental bias, donors of different ages were randomly spread across the sequencing lanes. Two additional independent replicas of 1 million unique cDNA reads from the same blood draw were analyzed for two donors (one aged 18 to 30 and one aged 80 or older). The investigation overall reported the following: Estimates of total diversity based on one million sequenced T cells were considered lower bounds and underestimates. The percentage of naive T cells measured by flow cytometry correlated strongly with observed TCR beta diversity. The long-lived group showed more naive CD4+ T cells, fewer expanded clones and increased TCR diversity than the aged group, suggesting age selection. Because profiling used bulk unsorted PBMCs, naive and antigen-experienced compartments could not be compared conclusively. Because the CMV infection status of the donors was unknown, age-related changes in expanded clonotypes may potentially have been confounded. As age increased, observed TCR beta diversity per million T cells dropped in a roughly linear way, and a significant reduction was already evident by age around 41.

Of note for this clonotype: Which antigen it targets is not known. Since a much larger clone is just one base distant, this may be a read error.

Receptors were amplified or captured by 5' RACE. Sequencing used an Illumina HiSeq 2500. A second PCR of about 6 to 12 cycles was performed with a sample-barcoded 5' primer and a J-beta primer mix. Each TCR beta cDNA molecule received a unique molecular identifier from a template-switch 5' adaptor carrying 12 random nucleotides. Each sample yielded at least 3 million CDR3-containing paired-end reads. First-strand cDNA synthesis was performed from all RNA using the Mint cDNA synthesis kit, with priming by a TRBC-specific oligonucleotide. All cDNA was treated with uracil-DNA glycosylase and then went through a first 18-cycle PCR with the universal primers M1SS and BC2_uni_R. In the authors' own workflow: Each sample was normalized by randomly selecting 1 million high-quality reads, each carrying a distinct molecular identifier. Reads sharing molecular identifiers were discarded rather than binned into consensus sequences. MiTCR, set to a Q25 quality threshold and the strictest error-elimination algorithm, was used for CDR3 identification, clonotype clustering and error correction. A nonparametric unseen species model using Euler transformation provided a lower-bound estimate of total TCR beta diversity. TCRdb itself trimmed the public reads at Q25 with fastp, ran MiXCR and retained productive beta chains. All rows with the same CDR3 protein become a single entry with the most common DNA and genes. The V and J calls reflect TCRdb's pipeline rather than the authors' work. The table for this sample lists about 1.4 million distinct CDR3 sequences; approximately 59% of them were counted only once. The ten largest account for more than 6% of the sample.

The 39 donors, aged about 6 to 100 years, were systemically healthy Caucasian individuals from Russia. Ten milliliters of peripheral blood were drawn from each donor into EDTA-treated Vacutainer tubes. PBMCs were isolated by Ficoll-Paque density-gradient centrifugation, with at least 6 million obtained per sample. Total RNA was extracted from PBMCs with Trizol reagent, with at least 5.5 micrograms obtained per sample. For every donor, an aliquot of PBMCs went through flow cytometry to measure the percentages of naive CD45RAhigh/CD27high T cells. The germline V gene encodes CDR1 SQVTM and CDR2 ANQGSEA. V loses 2 bases of germline sequence and J loses 1 base, and the interval between the two ends is 2 bases. Spanning cysteine to phenylalanine, the CDR3 consists of 11 amino acids. Only the CDR3 DNA is retained, 33 bases long and in frame from the first base.

This sequence originates from a man between 18 and 29 years old in good health. Sequencing was carried out using blood. The chain links TRBV29-1 with TRBJ2-5; the D gene identity is not certain. The sequenced DNA is TGCAGCGTTGAATTCCAAGAGACCCAGTACTTC. Translated, it reads CSVEFQETQYF.